The source of this T cell receptor (beta chain) is a study of technical replicates of blood from four donors (TCRdb year 2017). As to this clone: Its specific antigen is unknown. Base qualities are not recorded, but no much larger clone differs from it by a single base.

The library was generated by the immunoSEQ multiplex PCR assay. This immuneACCESS table, as held by TCRdb, lists in-frame sequences with V and J called but not all clones. Of the missing ones, under half trace to an unresolved V gene in checked studies; the others have no known cause. The sample table records under 20,000 clones; under 90% of these occur just once. The ten largest clones take up 9.5% to 15% of the sample. Taken from the germline V gene (reference sequence), the CDR1 and CDR2 loops are MNHEY and SMNVEV. The CDR3, from cysteine to phenylalanine, totals 13 residues. Kept here is only the CDR3 DNA, which spans 39 bases and is read in frame from base 1. The trim is 7 bases for V and 0 bases for J, with a gap of 9 bases between the germline ends.

The origin of this receptor is a human donor in good health. Sequencing used PBMCs. In this chain, TRBV27 is recombined with TRBJ1-1; a tentative D match to TRBD1 spans 5 bases. The nucleotide sequence is given as TGTGCCAGCATTGACAGCCTGAACACTGAAGCTTTCTTT. Translated, it reads CASIDSLNTEAFF.